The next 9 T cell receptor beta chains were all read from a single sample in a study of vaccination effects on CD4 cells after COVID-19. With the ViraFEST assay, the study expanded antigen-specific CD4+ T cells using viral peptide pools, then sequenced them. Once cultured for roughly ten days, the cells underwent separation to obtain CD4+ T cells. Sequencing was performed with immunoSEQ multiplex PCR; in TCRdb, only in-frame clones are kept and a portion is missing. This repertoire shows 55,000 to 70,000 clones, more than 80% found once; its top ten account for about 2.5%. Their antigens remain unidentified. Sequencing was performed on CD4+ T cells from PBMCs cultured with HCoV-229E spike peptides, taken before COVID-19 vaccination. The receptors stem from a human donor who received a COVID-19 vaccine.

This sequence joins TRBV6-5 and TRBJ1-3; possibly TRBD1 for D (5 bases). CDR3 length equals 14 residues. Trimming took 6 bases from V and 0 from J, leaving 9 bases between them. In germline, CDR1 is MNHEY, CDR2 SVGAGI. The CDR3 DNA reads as TGTGCCAGCAGACCAACAGGCTCTGGAAACACCATATATTTT. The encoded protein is CASRPTGSGNTIYF.

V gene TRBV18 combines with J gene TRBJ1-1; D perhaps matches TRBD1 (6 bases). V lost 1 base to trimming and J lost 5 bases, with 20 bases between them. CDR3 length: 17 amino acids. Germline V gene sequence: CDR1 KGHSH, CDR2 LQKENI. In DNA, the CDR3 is TGTGCCAGCTCACCACTAGGCCGGTCGGGGGCGCGAACTGAAGCTTTCTTT. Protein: CASSPLGRSGARTEAFF.

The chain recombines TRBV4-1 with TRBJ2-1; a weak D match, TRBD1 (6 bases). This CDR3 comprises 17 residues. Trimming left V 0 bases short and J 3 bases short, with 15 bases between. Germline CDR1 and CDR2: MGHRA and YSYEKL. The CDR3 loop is CASSQDYVGALYNEQFF. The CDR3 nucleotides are TGCGCCAGCAGCCAAGATTACGTGGGGGCTCTCTACAATGAGCAGTTCTTC.

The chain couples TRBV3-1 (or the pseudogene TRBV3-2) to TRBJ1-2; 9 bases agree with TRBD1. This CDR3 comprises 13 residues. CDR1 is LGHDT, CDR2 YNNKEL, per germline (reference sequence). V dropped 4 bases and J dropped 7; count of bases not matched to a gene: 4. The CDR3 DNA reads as TGTGCCAGCAGCCGACAGGGGGAGGGTGGCTACACCTTC. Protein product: CASSRQGEGGYTF.

CDR3 sequence reads: CASSPRRSQETQYF. The CDR3 nucleotides are TGTGCCAGCTCACCACGGCGGTCCCAAGAGACCCAGTACTTC. V is TRBV18 and J is TRBJ2-5; D unresolved. Germline V gives CDR1 KGHSH, CDR2 LQKENI. This CDR3 has 14 residues. V was cut by 1 base and J by 1 base, with 7 bases left in between. Full variable domain (missing parts from reference TRBV18 and TRBJ2-5): NAGVMQNPRHLVRRRGQEARLRCSPMKGHSHVYWYRQLPEEGLKFMVYLQKENIIDESGMPKERFSAEFPKEGPSILRIQQVVRGDSAAYFCASSPRRSQETQYFGPGTRLLVL.

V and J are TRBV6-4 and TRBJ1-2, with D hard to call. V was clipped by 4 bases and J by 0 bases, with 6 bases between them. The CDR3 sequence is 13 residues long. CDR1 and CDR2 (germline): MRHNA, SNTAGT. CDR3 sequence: CASSVSANYGYTF. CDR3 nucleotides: TGTGCCAGCAGTGTATCTGCTAACTATGGCTACACCTTC.

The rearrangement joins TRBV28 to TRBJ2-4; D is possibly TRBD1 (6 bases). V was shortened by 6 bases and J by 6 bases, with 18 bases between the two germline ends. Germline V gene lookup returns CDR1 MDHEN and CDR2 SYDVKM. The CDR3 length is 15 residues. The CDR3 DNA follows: TGTGCCAGCAGCGTACTACAGGGTTTTGGAAACATTCAGTACTTC. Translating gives CASSVLQGFGNIQYF. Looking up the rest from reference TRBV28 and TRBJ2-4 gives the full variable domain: DVKVTQSSRYLVKRTGEKVFLECVQDMDHENMFWYRQDPGLGLRLIYFSYDVKMKEKGDIPEGYSVSREKKERFSLILESASTNQTSMYLCASSVLQGFGNIQYFGAGTRLSVL.

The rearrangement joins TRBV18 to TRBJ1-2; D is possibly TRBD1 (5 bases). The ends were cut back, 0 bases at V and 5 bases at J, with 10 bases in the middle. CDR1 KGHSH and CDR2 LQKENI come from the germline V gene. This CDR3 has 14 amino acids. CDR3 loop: CASSPPERGYGYTF. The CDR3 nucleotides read TGTGCCAGCTCACCACCGGAAAGGGGATATGGCTACACCTTC.

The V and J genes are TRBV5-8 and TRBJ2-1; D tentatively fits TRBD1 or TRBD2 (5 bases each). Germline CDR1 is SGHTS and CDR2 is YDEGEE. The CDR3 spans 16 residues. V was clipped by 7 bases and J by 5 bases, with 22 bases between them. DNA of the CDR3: TGTGCCAGCCCCTCAACGGGGCAGCCCAAAAACAATGAGCAGTTCTTC. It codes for CASPSTGQPKNNEQFF. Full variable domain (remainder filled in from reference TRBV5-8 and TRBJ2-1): EAGVTQSPTHLIKTRGQQATLRCSPISGHTSVYWYQQALGLGLQFLLWYDEGEERNRGNFPPRFSGRQFPNYSSELNVNALELEDSALYLCASPSTGQPKNNEQFFGPGTRLTVL.